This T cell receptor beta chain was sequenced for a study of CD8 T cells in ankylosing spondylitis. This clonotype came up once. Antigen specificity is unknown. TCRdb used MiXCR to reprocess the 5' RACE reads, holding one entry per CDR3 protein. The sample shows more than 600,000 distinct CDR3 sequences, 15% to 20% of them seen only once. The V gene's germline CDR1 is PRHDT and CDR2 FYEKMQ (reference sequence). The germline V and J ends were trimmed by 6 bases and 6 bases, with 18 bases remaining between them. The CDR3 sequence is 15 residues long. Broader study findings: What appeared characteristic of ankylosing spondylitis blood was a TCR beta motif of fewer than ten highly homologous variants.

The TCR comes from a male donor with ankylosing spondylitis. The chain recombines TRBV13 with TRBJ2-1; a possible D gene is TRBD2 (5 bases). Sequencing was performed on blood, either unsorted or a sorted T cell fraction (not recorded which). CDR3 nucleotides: TGTGCCAGCAGTTTGAGACTACGAGGTACCAATGAGCAGTTCTTC. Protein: CASSLRLRGTNEQFF.